This T cell receptor beta chain appears in the sequencing data of a study of blood T cell repertoires in COVID-19 (dated by TCRdb to about 2020). About the full investigation: Collaborator samples came from the United States, Italy and Spain and covered acute and convalescent phases of COVID-19. The material from the prospective study consisted of cDNA or gDNA derived from T cells, B-cell-depleted T cells, or PBMCs. Subjects who had been exposed to COVID-19, were actively infected with it, or had recovered from it provided the deeply sampled blood TCRbeta repertoires that made up the dataset. The repertoires were made available in a free public database intended to serve as a resource for research on the immune response to SARS-CoV-2. The samples were drawn from two sources: the first 160 participants of the ongoing ImmuneRACE study, and 950 to 1,500 subjects contributed by 6 global collaborators. The sample metadata nearly always contained a de-identified subject ID, COVID-19 status, age in years and sex. HLA class I and class II types, where available, came from metadata supplied by the sample provider rather than from assay-based typing. On the study overall, not on this receptor specifically: How much clinical and demographic metadata was included differed by source and by participant, and the metadata was provided uncurated.

The immunoSEQ Assay, a bias-controlled multiplex PCR, was used to amplify TCRbeta CDR3 regions from genomic DNA. Regarding the original processing steps: The number of nucleated cells in each sample was estimated by amplification of reference gene primers within the assay. To quantify the absolute abundance of each unique TCRbeta CDR3 rearrangement, sequence reads were collapsed and filtered. For each sample, productive Simpson clonality was calculated as the square root of Simpson's diversity index across productive rearrangements. TCRdb stores this immuneACCESS table with in-frame sequences only. Part of the clones is absent; in the studies checked, under half of the shortfall reflects unresolved V genes, and no reason is known for the rest. Clone size and V and J calls were adopted from that table, with D and trimming inferred from the DNA. In all, the sample holds 300,000 or so clones, and about 87% of those were seen once. About 1.6% of the sample rests with the top ten.

Taken from cysteine to phenylalanine, the CDR3 has 12 residues. CDR3 DNA is the only sequence kept; it has 36 bases, read in frame from the first base. V loses 0 bases of germline sequence and J loses 6 bases, and the interval between the two ends is 5 bases. CDR1 and CDR2 are read off the germline V gene as LGHNT and FRNRAP. For this clone: The specificity of this receptor is unknown. Base quality data are lacking; no much larger clone is found one base away.

Another Seattle source contributed samples from volunteer blood donors who had recovered from COVID-19. The collaborating institutions used their own protocols to collect whole blood in K2EDTA tubes. For TCRbeta analysis, collaborator samples were shipped as frozen whole blood, as isolated PBMCs, or as DNA extracted from either sample type. The chain is assembled from TRBV12-5 and TRBJ1-2; the D gene is unclear. Sequencing input: peripheral blood. This clonotype was sampled from a woman aged 40 to 50 who had recovered from COVID-19. The DNA sequence is given as TGTGCTAGTGGTTTGGTACTGGATGGCTACACCTTC. Translated, it gives CASGLVLDGYTF.